The 26 T cell receptor beta chains in this list originate from one sample, sequenced in a study of T cell repertoires in cytomegalovirus infection (dated by TCRdb to about 2019). Sequenced using an Illumina HiSeq 1500. Clones were called with MiXCR by TCRdb after fastp trimmed the public reads at Q25, and only in-frame beta chains were retained. For every CDR3 protein sequence, its rows merge into one entry that carries the most common genes and DNA. The sample table records 80,000 to 130,000 distinct CDR3 sequences; under 25% of these occur just once. The leading ten clones occupy 35% to 50% of the sample. Sequencing input: CD8+ T cells from PBMCs. The source of these receptors is a human donor in good health (CMV status not recorded). Some clones in this sample may be carry-over from other donors' samples.

The rearrangement links TRBV28 to TRBJ2-7; tentatively, D is TRBD2 (6 bases). V shed 7 bases and J shed 4 bases, with 26 bases lying between them. The CDR3 length is 17 residues. Germline V gene data show CDR1 as MDHEN and CDR2 as SYDVKM. This CDR3 reads CASTRLGRDWPTYEQYF. CDR3 coding DNA: TGTGCCAGCACCCGCCTTGGTCGGGACTGGCCTACTTACGAGCAGTACTTC.

This chain uses TRBV12-3 or TRBV12-4 with TRBJ2-6, with D uncertain. Trimming removed 8 bases at V and 2 bases at J, with 7 bases between. The CDR3 covers 13 residues. CDR3 coding DNA: TGTGCCAGCCTTTCCACTGGGGCCAACGTCCTGACTTTC. Protein: CASLSTGANVLTF.

The gene calls are TRBV5-6 and TRBJ2-5, with 9 bases that match TRBD1. The CDR3 has 15 residues. V lost 3 bases to trimming and J lost 5 bases; unmatched junction nucleotides: 8. Germline lookup yields CDR1 SGHDT and CDR2 YYEEEE. In DNA, the CDR3 is TGTGCCAGCAGCTATCCACAGGGGGCCGGGGAGACCCAGTACTTC. This translates into CASSYPQGAGETQYF.

The chain employs TRBV7-9 and TRBJ1-1; tentative D call: TRBD1 (6 bases). Germline CDR1 reads SEHNR; CDR2 reads FQNEAQ (reference sequence). Trimming stripped 8 bases from V and 2 bases from J, with 15 bases between. This CDR3 is built from 14 residues. CDR3 amino acids: CASAPGGRNTEAFF. Here the CDR3 DNA reads TGTGCCAGCGCCCCCGGGGGGCGCAACACTGAAGCTTTCTTT. The entire variable domain, with the rest obtained from reference TRBV7-9 and TRBJ1-1, is as follows: DTGVSQNPRHKITKRGQNVTFRCDPISEHNRLYWYRQTLGQGPEFLTYFQNEAQLEKSRLLSDRFSAERPKGSFSTLEIQRTEQGDSAMYLCASAPGGRNTEAFFGQGTRLTVV.

The J gene is TRBJ2-2, the V gene TRBV6-2 or TRBV6-3; 10 bases are a match to TRBD2. The CDR3 runs to 17 residues. Germline CDR1 and CDR2: MNHEY and SVGEGT. V shed 2 bases and J 5 bases; nucleotides not matched to a gene: 8. The CDR3 coding sequence is TGTGCCAGCAGTTACGCCGGGACTAGCGCATGGACCGGGGAGCTGTTTTTT. Its translation is CASSYAGTSAWTGELFF.

The chain joins TRBV6-6 to TRBJ1-5; no clear D. Looked up from germline, CDR1 is MNHNY and CDR2 is SVGAGI (reference sequence). Trimming removed 7 bases at V and 1 base at J, with 8 bases between. The CDR3 spans 13 residues. The CDR3 DNA is TGTGCCAGCACAGAGAGGAGCAATCAGCCCCAGCATTTT. Amino acid sequence: CASTERSNQPQHF.

This clonotype appeared many times. The J gene is TRBJ1-4, the V gene TRBV7-3; tentative D call: TRBD1 (6 bases). From germline, CDR1 is SGHTA and CDR2 FQGTGA. V dropped 4 bases and J dropped 5 bases, with 14 bases sitting between them. The CDR3 has 15 residues. The CDR3 bases are TGTGCCAGCAGCTCCACAGGGTCCAGAAATGAAAAACTGTTTTTT. This gives the protein CASSSTGSRNEKLFF.

The chain has TRBV4-3 and TRBJ2-1, with D possibly being TRBD1 or TRBD2 (6 bases each). This CDR3 has 12 amino acids. The germline V gene has CDR1 LGHNA and CDR2 YSLEER. The V and J ends lost 4 bases and 7 bases respectively, with 8 bases between them. CDR3: CASSRGGNEQFF. The DNA for the CDR3 is TGCGCCAGCAGCCGAGGGGGGAATGAGCAGTTCTTC.

This clonotype was detected a few times. V usage is TRBV10-2 and J usage is TRBJ2-1; 14 nucleotides match TRBD2. V lost 2 bases, J lost 8 bases, and 5 bases stayed unmatched. Germline values: CDR1 WSHSY, CDR2 SAAADI. The CDR3 has 16 residues. Written as DNA, the CDR3 is TGCGCCAGCAGTGAGCTGGGACTAGCGGGAGAAGATGAGCAGTTCTTC. This gives the protein CASSELGLAGEDEQFF.

The rearrangement joins TRBV9 to TRBJ1-2; a possible D gene is TRBD1 (5 bases). The CDR3 is made up of 17 amino acids. CDR1 and CDR2 (germline): SGDLS, YYNGEE. Trimming took off 3 bases at V and 8 bases at J, with 26 bases between the two ends. As DNA, the CDR3 is TGTGCCAGCAGCGCACTTGCACCGGGACGGGGGGAAGGAGGCTACACCTTC. Protein: CASSALAPGRGEGGYTF.

This clonotype was counted ten times or more. The rearrangement joins TRBV7-8 to TRBJ2-6; the D gene is possibly TRBD2 (7 bases). Per the germline V gene, CDR1 is SGHVS and CDR2 is FQNEAQ. Trimming pared 0 bases from V and 0 bases from J, leaving 12 bases between. The CDR3 is 18 amino acids. For the CDR3, the DNA is TGTGCCAGCAGCTTAGCGCAGGGGAGGGGCTCTGGGGCCAACGTCCTGACTTTC. Translating it yields CASSLAQGRGSGANVLTF.

This clonotype was picked up a small number of times. J is TRBJ2-1 and V is TRBV20-1; the D is unclear. From germline, CDR1 is DFQATT and CDR2 SNEGSKA (reference sequence). Between the trimmed V and J ends, which lost 3 bases and 10 bases, there was a span of 7 bases. The CDR3 extends over 10 amino acids. The CDR3, as DNA: TGCAGTGCTAGCGCACAGGAGCAGTTCTTC. Translation: CSASAQEQFF.

On this clonotype itself: Since a much larger clone is just one base distant, this may be a read error. The chain uses TRBV4-3 and TRBJ2-5, with a tentative D call TRBD2 (6 bases). Germline V gene lookup returns CDR1 LGHNA and CDR2 YSLEER. CDR3 length equals 14 residues. DNA for the CDR3: TGCGCCTGCAGCCAAGGTGGGGGGCAAGAGACCCAGTACTTC. Residues: CACSQGGGQETQYF.

The rearrangement uses TRBV9 and TRBJ2-7; no firm D call. Germline V lookup: CDR1 SGDLS, CDR2 YYNGEE. This CDR3 has 13 residues. Trimming removed 0 bases from V and 5 bases from J, with 9 bases in between. The CDR3 region has the DNA TGTGCCAGCAGCGTAGCTTCTGGGGACGAGCAGTACTTC. Protein: CASSVASGDEQYF.

This chain links TRBV6-2 or TRBV6-3 with TRBJ2-1, with TRBD2 identical over 8 bases. Germline lookup yields CDR1 MNHEY and CDR2 SVGEGT. The CDR3 length is 14 residues. Trimming took 0 bases from V and 9 from J; bases not matched to a gene: 4. The CDR3 loop is CASSYSLAGSEQFF. CDR3 nucleotide sequence: TGTGCCAGCAGTTACTCATTAGCGGGAAGTGAGCAGTTCTTC.

The table lists this clonotype with many counts. V is TRBV13 and J is TRBJ2-1; 9 bases align to TRBD2. After removal of 5 bases from V and 9 bases from J, the junction contained 8 bases not matched to a gene. The germline gives CDR1 PRHDT, CDR2 FYEKMQ (reference sequence). This CDR3 has 14 amino acids. The CDR3 DNA follows: TGTGCCAGCAGCCTAACCGGGACTAGCAGTGAGCAGTTCTTC. Translating gives CASSLTGTSSEQFF.

The chain uses TRBV20-1 and TRBJ2-1; 12 positions match TRBD2. The germline V gene has CDR1 DFQATT and CDR2 SNEGSKA (reference sequence). The CDR3 totals 14 residues. V trimming: 3 bases; J trimming: 7 bases; junction bases outside the gene matches: 4. The CDR3 here is CSASLAGGRNEQFF. The CDR3 nucleotides read TGCAGTGCTAGCCTAGCGGGAGGGCGGAATGAGCAGTTCTTC.

This clonotype was observed a few times. The rearrangement links TRBV27 to TRBJ2-3; D is perhaps TRBD2 (5 bases). The CDR3 consists of 15 residues. V lost 6 bases to trimming and J lost 5 bases, with 18 bases between them. The germline V gene has CDR1 MNHEY and CDR2 SMNVEV (reference sequence). The CDR3 sequence is CASRRTQDLRDTQYF. The DNA of the CDR3 is TGTGCCAGCAGGCGGACTCAAGACCTGAGAGATACGCAGTATTTT.

The genes are TRBV2 and TRBJ1-2, with a possible D match to TRBD1 (6 bases). Germline V gives CDR1 SNHLY, CDR2 FYNNEI. Trimming pared 3 bases from V and 2 bases from J, leaving 10 bases between. The CDR3 extends over 14 amino acids. The CDR3 DNA is TGTGCCAGCAGTGAGGACAGAAGCAACTATGGCTACACCTTC. It yields the protein CASSEDRSNYGYTF.

This clonotype was recorded at least ten times. The V gene is TRBV7-6, the J gene TRBJ2-3; tentatively, D is TRBD2 (5 bases). Germline lookup yields CDR1 SGHVS and CDR2 FNYEAQ. The germline V and J ends were trimmed by 4 bases and 1 base, with 12 bases remaining between them. The CDR3 has 15 amino acids. In nucleotides, the CDR3 is TGTGCCAGCAGCTCCACTAGATCTGGCACAGATACGCAGTATTTT. This translates into CASSSTRSGTDTQYF.

This clonotype was detected ten times or more. The chain carries TRBV7-8 and TRBJ2-7, with D perhaps TRBD2 (5 bases). V shed 0 bases and J shed 6 bases, with 9 bases lying between them. This CDR3 contains 13 residues. Germline values: CDR1 SGHVS, CDR2 FQNEAQ. The DNA for the CDR3 is TGTGCCAGCAGCTTAGCAGAGGGTCGCGAGCAGTACTTC. Residues: CASSLAEGREQYF.

At least ten counts were recorded for this clonotype. The chain has TRBV11-2 and TRBJ2-3; unclear D gene. Germline assignment: CDR1 SGHAT and CDR2 FQNNGV. The CDR3 is 12 amino acids. V lost 6 bases, J lost 6 bases, and 10 bases lay in between. The chain's CDR3 is CASREVRDTQYF. The CDR3 bases are TGTGCCAGCAGGGAAGTGAGGGATACGCAGTATTTT.

There are a few counts of this clonotype. The chain has TRBV28 and TRBJ2-1; 10 bases line up with TRBD1. Looked up from germline, CDR1 is MDHEN and CDR2 is SYDVKM. This CDR3 is built from 13 residues. Germline trimming cut 2 bases from V and 8 bases from J; bases unmatched to any gene: 0. The CDR3 sequence is CASSLGTGDEQFF. In DNA form, the CDR3 reads TGTGCCAGCAGTTTAGGGACAGGGGATGAGCAGTTCTTC. Filled out from reference TRBV28 and TRBJ2-1, the complete variable domain reads DVKVTQSSRYLVKRTGEKVFLECVQDMDHENMFWYRQDPGLGLRLIYFSYDVKMKEKGDIPEGYSVSREKKERFSLILESASTNQTSMYLCASSLGTGDEQFFGPGTRLTVL.

The table lists this clonotype with a few counts. The chain couples TRBV28 to TRBJ2-7; the match to TRBD2 covers 8 bases. The CDR3 length is 16 residues. Trimming removed 2 bases from V and 3 bases from J; junction bases left unmatched: 9. CDR1 is MDHEN and CDR2 is SYDVKM in the germline V gene. CDR3 DNA sequence: TGTGCCAGCAGTTTACGGGTTAGCGGGGCCGACTACGAGCAGTACTTC. As protein: CASSLRVSGADYEQYF.

The chain has TRBV14 and TRBJ2-7; 9 bases line up with TRBD1. The CDR3 spans 15 residues. V shed 3 bases and J 2 bases; nucleotides not matched to a gene: 5. Germline loops: CDR1 SGHDN, CDR2 FVKESK. The CDR3 coding sequence is TGTGCCAGCAGCCAGGGGACAGGGAGTGCCTACGAGCAGTACTTC. This sequence encodes CASSQGTGSAYEQYF. Based on the CDR3 plus reference TRBV14 and TRBJ2-7, the full variable domain is EAGVTQFPSHSVIEKGQTVTLRCDPISGHDNLYWYRRVMGKEIKFLLHFVKESKQDESGMPNNRFLAERTGGTYSTLKVQPAELEDSGVYFCASSQGTGSAYEQYFGPGTRLTVT.

This clonotype was detected many times. The V call is TRBV7-9, the J call TRBJ2-7; 8 bases line up with TRBD1. The CDR3 runs 16 residues. V trimming: 5 bases; J trimming: 2 bases; junction bases outside the gene matches: 11. In germline, CDR1 is SEHNR, CDR2 FQNEAQ (reference sequence). The chain's CDR3 is CASSPGQGLGAYEQYF. Written as DNA, the CDR3 is TGTGCCAGCAGCCCAGGACAGGGATTGGGAGCCTACGAGCAGTACTTC.